Described below is a single TCR beta chain sequence and its context. Its antigen is unidentified. This sample is part of a study of OX40 agonist ivuxolimab in advanced cancers. Background on the study: Patients were dosed with the agonistic anti-OX40 (CD134) antibody ivuxolimab. Cohort: 75% to 90% men, mean age 60, aged about 20 to 85.

Study-wide results and limits: Clonal expansion was seen in CD4+ and CD8+ blood T cells by week 6 at 0.1 to 3.0 mg/kg. More expanded clones were seen, on average, in CD8+ T cells than in CD4+.

Using immunoSEQ multiplex PCR, the repertoire was profiled, and TCRdb retains in-frame clones only, with some absent. The sample carries almost 70,000 clones, nearly 90% recorded once. This CDR3 contains 14 residues. V shed 6 bases, J shed 4 bases, and the junction held 7 bases outside the gene matches. The germline gives CDR1 SNHLY, CDR2 FYNNEI. This material consisted of CD4+ or CD8+ T cells sorted from blood, taken in a trial of the OX40 agonist ivuxolimab. The chain uses TRBV2 and TRBJ1-1, with 8 nucleotides matching TRBD1. The receptor was isolated from an adult with an advanced solid tumor such as melanoma, head and neck, liver or kidney cancer. CDR3 region: CASSPTTGGTEAFF. DNA for the CDR3: TGTGCCAGCAGCCCAACTACAGGGGGCACTGAAGCTTTCTTT.